The 20 T cell receptor beta chains below come from one sample, sequenced in a study of blood T cells in healthy people across ages. A J-beta primer mix and a sample-barcoded 5' primer were used in a second PCR of roughly 6 to 12 cycles. In TCRdb, the 5' RACE reads were re-called with MiXCR into one record per CDR3 protein. This repertoire shows fewer than 800,000 distinct CDR3 sequences, 20% to 25% found once; its top ten account for 9.4%. The sample was also reused in another study, on T cells of mothers and their children.

Sequenced: blood. These receptors were obtained from a boy aged 5-17 years in good health.

The table lists this clonotype with a few counts. The chain has TRBV13 and TRBJ1-2; 7 bases align to TRBD1. The trim removed 5 bases at V and 8 bases at J, leaving 17 bases unmatched. Germline V gene sequence: CDR1 PRHDT, CDR2 FYEKMQ (reference sequence). The CDR3 runs 16 residues. CDR3 sequence reads: CASSEYSGPGQWGYTF. For the CDR3, the DNA is TGTGCCAGCAGCGAATATTCAGGACCGGGACAGTGGGGCTACACCTTC.

The V gene is TRBV12-3 or TRBV12-4, the J gene TRBJ2-7; maybe TRBD2 (6 bases). V lost 6 bases and J lost 3, with 18 bases in between. The CDR3 is 15 amino acids. CDR3 DNA sequence: TGTGCCAGCAGCGTAACCCCGCTCGGGAGCTACGAGCAGTACTTC. Protein: CASSVTPLGSYEQYF.

This clonotype showed up just a few times. This chain uses TRBV2 with TRBJ2-3, with TRBD2 identical over 8 bases. The length of the CDR3 is 13 residues. V lost 3 bases, J lost 5 bases, and 1 base stayed unmatched. Germline CDR1 reads SNHLY; CDR2 reads FYNNEI. DNA for the CDR3: TGTGCCAGCAGTGAGCGGGGGGAAGATACGCAGTATTTT. Its translation is CASSERGEDTQYF.

The rearrangement joins TRBV7-6 to TRBJ2-7; 9 nucleotides match TRBD1. This CDR3 has 15 amino acids. Germline-derived CDR1 and CDR2 are SGHVS and FNYEAQ. Unmatched junction bases numbered 5, after V lost 1 base and J lost 4 bases. Here the CDR3 DNA reads TGTGCCAGCAGCTTAGAACAGGGGGCGATTTACGAGCAGTACTTC. Residues: CASSLEQGAIYEQYF. Looking up the rest from reference TRBV7-6 and TRBJ2-7 gives the full variable domain: GAGVSQSPRYKVTKRGQDVALRCDPISGHVSLYWYRQALGQGPEFLTYFNYEAQQDKSGLPNDRFSAERPEGSISTLTIQRTEQRDSAMYRCASSLEQGAIYEQYFGPGTRLTVT.

The rearrangement links TRBV12-3 or TRBV12-4 to TRBJ1-6; 8 nucleotides align to TRBD1. The CDR3 is 16 residues long. Trimming took 4 bases from V and 1 from J; bases not matched to a gene: 3. The CDR3 bases are TGTGCCAGCAGTTCTGACAGGGGTTCCTATAATTCACCCCTCCACTTT. Its translation is CASSSDRGSYNSPLHF.

The chain employs TRBV12-3 or TRBV12-4 and TRBJ2-1; weak D call: TRBD1 (6 bases). The CDR3 runs 15 residues. Trimming left V 3 bases short and J 7 bases short, with 16 bases between. The CDR3 loop is CASSFGQGIMNEQFF. In DNA, the CDR3 is TGTGCCAGCAGTTTCGGGCAGGGGATAATGAATGAGCAGTTCTTC.

The chain recombines TRBV20-1 with TRBJ2-3, with D perhaps matching TRBD2 (6 bases). CDR1 is DFQATT and CDR2 is SNEGSKA in the germline V gene (reference sequence). The CDR3 extends over 15 amino acids. The V end lost 0 bases, the J end lost 8 bases, and 18 bases lay between the germline ends. The CDR3 here is CSAREGGRGLGTQYF. The CDR3 DNA is TGCAGTGCTAGAGAGGGGGGAAGGGGCTTGGGTACGCAGTATTTT.

This clonotype was recorded a few times. This chain uses TRBV20-1 with TRBJ2-7; TRBD2 might be the D (7 bases). Germline assignment: CDR1 DFQATT and CDR2 SNEGSKA (reference sequence). Trimming stripped 3 bases from V and 4 bases from J, with 16 bases between. This CDR3 region has 14 residues. Here the CDR3 reads CSASLGGVLYEQYF. Written as DNA, the CDR3 is TGCAGTGCTAGCCTAGGGGGGGTTCTGTACGAGCAGTACTTC.

The CDR3 DNA sequence: TGCAGCGTCGCGACTTCCTTTTCTTACACAGATACGCAGTATTTT. Translated, it gives CSVATSFSYTDTQYF. The genes are TRBV29-1 and TRBJ2-3; D remains ambiguous. Germline CDR1 reads SQVTM; CDR2 reads ANQGSEA. The CDR3 has 15 residues. Trimming stripped 6 bases from V and 2 bases from J, with 18 bases between.

Of note for this clonotype: Germline and junction disagree at one end, which may indicate a read error. The rearrangement links TRBV13 to TRBJ1-2; TRBD1 agrees at 7 bases. CDR1 and CDR2 from the germline V gene are PRHDT and FYEKMQ (reference sequence). The CDR3 is 17 residues long. In DNA form, the CDR3 reads TGTGCCAGCAGCGTAGGAGACAGGGTGATGACTGGCTATGGCTACACCTTC. The encoded protein is CASSVGDRVMTGYGYTF.

This clonotype came up many times. The rearrangement joins TRBV18 to TRBJ1-1, with D hard to call. The germline V gene has CDR1 KGHSH and CDR2 LQKENI. V was trimmed by 2 bases and J by 1 base, leaving 5 bases between them. The CDR3 sequence is 13 residues long. In DNA, the CDR3 is TGTGCCAGCTCACCAATGGGGAACACTGAAGCTTTCTTT. Its protein is CASSPMGNTEAFF.

The V call is TRBV3-1, the J call TRBJ2-3; 9 bases fit TRBD2. The CDR3 covers 18 residues. V gave up 1 base and J gave up 4 bases; unmatched junction bases: 12. Per germline, CDR1 LGHDT and CDR2 YNNKEL (reference sequence). The CDR3 DNA sequence: TGTGCCAGCAGCCAAGGTTTTAGGGCGGGGGGGCCGGCAGATACGCAGTATTTT. It translates to CASSQGFRAGGPADTQYF.

The chain recombines TRBV12-3 or TRBV12-4 with TRBJ2-7; 14 nucleotides align to TRBD2. This CDR3 has 16 residues. V shed 5 bases and J 2 bases; nucleotides not matched to a gene: 5. This CDR3 reads CASSPQGLAGAYEQYF. The CDR3 bases are TGTGCCAGCAGTCCCCAGGGACTAGCGGGAGCCTACGAGCAGTACTTC.

The chain links TRBV12-3 or TRBV12-4 to TRBJ2-5; D gene uncertain. The better agreement between TRBJ2-7 and the DNA end casts doubt on the J call. The CDR3 consists of 12 residues. The CDR3 protein is CASRGISHEQYF. In nucleotides, the CDR3 is TGTGCCAGCAGGGGGATATCCCACGAGCAGTACTTC.

This clonotype has only a few counts. The chain recombines TRBV12-5 with TRBJ2-7, with TRBD2 matching over 10 bases. Germline trimming cut 6 bases from V and 1 base from J; bases unmatched to any gene: 6. CDR1 is LGHNT, CDR2 FRNRAP, per germline. The CDR3 runs to 15 residues. The CDR3 coding sequence is TGTGCTAGTGGCGCGGGGACTAGCGTTTCCTACGAGCAGTACTTC. Translated, it gives CASGAGTSVSYEQYF.

The V and J genes are TRBV6-5 and TRBJ2-7; no definite D call. CDR1 MNHEY and CDR2 SVGAGI come from the germline V gene. The ends were cut back, 5 bases at V and 3 bases at J, with 8 bases in the middle. There are 12 residues in the CDR3. For the CDR3, the DNA is TGTGCCAGCAGTCCTTATGGCTACGAGCAGTACTTC. It translates to CASSPYGYEQYF.

The sample holds a few counts of this clonotype. The chain combines TRBV27 with TRBJ1-1; weak D call: TRBD1 (5 bases). In germline, CDR1 is MNHEY, CDR2 SMNVEV (reference sequence). This CDR3 region has 13 residues. Trimming took off 5 bases at V and 5 bases at J, with 12 bases between the two ends. The DNA for the CDR3 is TGTGCCAGCAGTCGCACAAAGGGGACTGAAGCTTTCTTT. Its protein is CASSRTKGTEAFF.

This clonotype showed up just a few times. The J gene is TRBJ2-7, the V gene TRBV10-3, with 8 positions matching TRBD2. Germline lookup yields CDR1 ENHRY and CDR2 SYGVKD. The CDR3 has 13 residues. V shed 2 bases, J shed 6 bases, and the junction held 3 bases outside the gene matches. For the CDR3, the DNA is TGTGCCATCAGTGAGCAGCGGGAGACCGAGCAGTACTTC. It yields the protein CAISEQRETEQYF.

Many counts were recorded for this clonotype. The chain joins TRBV7-7 to TRBJ2-5; 8 bases match TRBD1. J gave up 3 bases and V 5 bases, and 5 bases lay outside the gene matches. Germline CDR1 reads SSHAT; CDR2 reads FNYEAQ (reference sequence). CDR3 length: 14 residues. The CDR3, as DNA: TGTGCCAGCAGCCTGACAGGGGCGAAAGAGACCCAGTACTTC. It yields the protein CASSLTGAKETQYF.

This clonotype was seen a few times. The chain links TRBV7-9 to TRBJ2-7; D possibly corresponds to TRBD1 (6 bases). V shed 4 bases and J shed 2 bases, with 9 bases lying between them. This CDR3 spans 13 amino acids. The germline CDR1 and CDR2 sequences are SEHNR and FQNEAQ (reference sequence). CDR3 sequence: CASSSGVTYEQYF. CDR3 nucleotide sequence: TGTGCCAGCAGCTCAGGGGTCACCTACGAGCAGTACTTC.